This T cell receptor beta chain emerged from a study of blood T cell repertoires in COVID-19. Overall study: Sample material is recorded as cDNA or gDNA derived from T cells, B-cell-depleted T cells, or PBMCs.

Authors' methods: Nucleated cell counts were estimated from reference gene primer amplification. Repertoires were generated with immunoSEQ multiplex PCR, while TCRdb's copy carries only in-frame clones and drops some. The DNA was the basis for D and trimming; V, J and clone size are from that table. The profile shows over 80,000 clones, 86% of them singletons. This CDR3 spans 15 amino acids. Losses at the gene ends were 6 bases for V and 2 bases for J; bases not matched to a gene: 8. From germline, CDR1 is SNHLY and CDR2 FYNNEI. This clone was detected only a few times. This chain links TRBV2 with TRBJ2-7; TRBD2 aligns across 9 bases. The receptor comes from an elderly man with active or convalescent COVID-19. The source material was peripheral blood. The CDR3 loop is CASSPGLAGTYEQYF. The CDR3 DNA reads TGTGCCAGCAGCCCAGGGCTAGCGGGAACCTACGAGCAGTACTTC.